Below, one T cell receptor beta chain is given with its context. Its specific antigen is unknown. The data originate from a study of cytomegalovirus exposure and HLA in healthy donors (dated by TCRdb to about 2017). As for the study more broadly: According to an earlier analysis of 550 to 700 of the donors, 200 million or so T cells yielded over 100 million unique TCR beta sequences and around 300 Gb of sequence data. An early release covering approximately 600 HLA-typed donors comprised 250 to 350 gigabases of sequencing data and about 90 million unique TCR sequences. Of the roughly 420 genotyped donors, 65% to 90% were placed in the genetic ancestry cluster associated with self-reported Caucasian donors. The study was designed to test whether signatures of past pathogen exposure could be identified by cataloging public T cell receptors. The study profiled the T cell repertoires of about 640 subjects by immunosequencing and related them to cytomegalovirus serostatus. In addition to the first cohort of 666 subjects, a separate validation cohort of some 120 different subjects was used. To predict cytomegalovirus infection status, the study brought together high-throughput TCR immunosequencing, statistical association of individual TCRs with disease status, and machine learning. In a later analysis, previously published TCR beta repertoires from about 670 donors were re-analyzed and high-resolution HLA genotyping was added so that TCR occurrence patterns could be studied. Rather than drawing on any new phenotypic data, the later analysis identified candidate immune exposures from TCR beta sequences and the way those sequences occurred across donors. In an earlier analysis of around 540 of the donors, high-throughput TCR beta sequencing was used to judge whether each TCR beta V gene segment behaved as functional or pseudogenic. Donor age, sex, ethnicity and CMV serostatus were collected together with the repertoire data. A later genetic analysis took genome-wide SNP genotypes for about 65% of the 666 donors and used that subset as a discovery cohort. All discovery cohort repertoires had been generated on a single sequencing platform. HLA typing included class I and class II loci at four-digit resolution. The number of donors typed differed by locus, with roughly 620-630 for A, B, C, DRB1 and DQB1, roughly 520 for DQA1, some 570 for DPA1, and approximately 470 for DPB1. Several DR-DQ haplotypes were treated as single units for association and clustering because of strong linkage in the cohort. Among around 400 genotyped donors of the cohort, an average of around 220,000 unique TCR beta nucleotide sequences was sequenced per donor, of which 15% to 20% were non-productive. Broader findings and caveats from the paper: According to a later analysis, TCR association rates differed among HLA loci, with DRB1 alleles showing the most associated TCRs and HLA-C alleles showing the fewest. HLA typing was unavailable for some donors at each locus, so association tests used only the typed subset. Because counts were too low, roughly 18 rarely observed V segments, including chromosome 9 orphons, were left out of the earlier analysis of 500 to 750 of the donors. The only immune exposure information available for the cohort was CMV serostatus. Presence/absence analyses assumed roughly uniform sequencing depth across donors, an assumption that may not hold. In a later genetic analysis, fewer N-insertions in productive TCRs were reported among donors in an Asian-associated ancestry cluster than the roughly 670-donor mean. A total of about 150 TCR beta chains were listed by the study as associated with cytomegalovirus. Some IMGT-functional V segments, including TRBV6-2 and TRBV6-3, could not be distinguished by the 87-base-pair reads and were therefore excluded. In vitro tests confirmed that a few of the cytomegalovirus-associated TCR beta chains recognize cytomegalovirus antigens. Across donors, most TCR sequences were observed very rarely, whereas some public TCRs were present in many individuals. The authors suggested that the approach could potentially be extended to other disease states and immunological phenotypes. Correlated functional status among segregating V segments might be attributable to linkage disequilibrium, but an unknown experimental factor could not be ruled out. A later analysis associated 16,951 TCR beta sequences with specific HLA alleles at a false discovery rate of 0.05. In a later analysis, HLA-associated TCR beta chains were found to be more clonally expanded and to have lower generation probabilities than equally common non-associated chains. This cohort had only TCR beta chains sequenced, and the lack of alpha or paired-chain data limited which features could be detected. A group of highly shared sequence variants was considered likely to be a technical artifact of the sequencing pipeline. In an earlier analysis of more than 500 of the donors, most TCR beta V segments appeared in productive rearrangements about 87% or about 30% of the time, broadly matching IMGT annotations. A further reported finding was that TCR beta sequences accurately predicted the HLA-A and HLA-B alleles for most subjects in the first cohort. The classifier was reported to diagnose cytomegalovirus status with high specificity and sensitivity in both the original cohort and the validation cohort. In a later analysis, most CMV-associated TCR beta chains were found to appear HLA-restricted, with HLA associations seemingly driven largely by CMV exposure. Assigning TCR associations to individual alleles was difficult when HLA alleles, especially DR and DQ, strongly co-occurred. V-gene and J-gene trimming of TCR beta chains was associated with a missense DCLRE1C variant in a later genetic analysis, and the association was replicated in an independent cohort. In a later analysis, several top co-occurrence clusters were reported to appear linked to parvovirus B19, influenza, CMV and Epstein-Barr virus.

Receptor libraries were prepared by the immunoSEQ multiplex PCR assay. A mixture of 60 forward primers for TCR Vbeta segments and 13 reverse primers for TCR Jbeta segments was used in the multiplex PCR. The CDR3 region of rearranged TCR beta genes was amplified from genomic DNA with a multiplex PCR assay. Amplified TCR beta libraries were sequenced as 87-base-pair reads on the Illumina HiSeq System. On the study's bioinformatics: A later analysis tallied 70 million to 100 million unique TCR beta chains across the 700 or so repertoires, and approximately 11 million of those chains were shared by two or more donors. Raw reads were error-corrected and collapsed into unique sequences with a nearest-neighbor algorithm that merged closely related sequences to remove PCR and sequencing errors. Alignment of CDR3 sequences to IMGT reference sequences was used to assign V, D and J gene segments. For a sequence to be retained, at least a six-nucleotide match to both a V gene segment and a J gene segment was required. A rearrangement was called productive if the CDR3 had no stop codons and remained in frame with V and J, and every other rearrangement was called non-productive. CDR3 was defined according to IMGT convention as the region running from the second conserved V-encoded cysteine to the conserved J-encoded phenylalanine. Sequences without an unambiguous match to a single V gene segment were excluded from the earlier analysis of 450 to 650 of the donors. An earlier analysis of several hundred of the donors called V segments functional above 56.7% productive rearrangements and segregating when the between-donor standard deviation exceeded 5%. A statistical classification framework was developed to diagnose cytomegalovirus status using the catalog of TCR beta chain sequences. In a later analysis, V and J genes were assigned by comparing TCR nucleotide sequences against IMGT/GENE-DB human TR gene sequences. A later analysis assigned CDR3 sequences and most-parsimonious VDJ recombination scenarios with the TCRdist pipeline. A later analysis defined each TCR beta chain by its CDR3 amino acid sequence plus V-gene family, and excluded reads lacking a unique V-gene family. As a way to deal with suspected cross-contamination and a sequencing artifact, a later analysis dropped roughly 600 nucleotide sequences that were highly shared and had low generation probability. A later analysis calculated a clonal expansion index for each public chain from normalized within-repertoire ranks of inferred template counts. In a later analysis, generation probabilities were computed using a VDJ recombination model fitted to out-of-frame rearrangements, and the results were checked against IGoR. In a later analysis, hypergeometric tests were used to score TCR-TCR, TCR-HLA and TCR-CMV co-occurrence, with a repertoire-size bias correction applied to TCR pairs. To estimate false discovery rates, a later analysis permuted the HLA or CMV assignments 20 times. In a later analysis, co-occurring TCRs were grouped using DBSCAN, and TCRdist sequence similarity was added for clustering within HLA-allele-positive subsets. For co-occurrence clustering, repertoires with fewer than 30,000 or more than 120,000 public chains were excluded, along with roughly five repertoires with anomalous nucleotide sharing. Sourced from immuneACCESS, this table was stored by TCRdb with only in-frame sequences that have V and J called. A share of the clones is absent; for the studies checked, an unresolved V gene accounts for under half, and the remainder has no known explanation. That table supplies the V and J calls and clone size; D and trimming were determined from the DNA. The sample table on file contains approximately 120,000 clones. Roughly 2% of the sample belongs to the ten largest clones.

The cohort was made up of approximately 670 healthy bone marrow donors. At the time of sampling, all cohort members were nominally healthy, though unrecorded immune exposures were likely present. The donor was CMV seronegative and was included in the group of over 300 seronegative cohort members. Each donor provided a peripheral blood sample, and peripheral blood mononuclear cells were used for TCR beta sequencing. The Qiagen DNeasy Blood Extraction Kit was used to extract genomic DNA from the blood cell samples. From the cysteine through the phenylalanine, the CDR3 covers 17 amino acids. CDR3 DNA is the only sequence kept; it has 51 bases, read in frame from the first base. Per the germline V gene, MGHRA is the CDR1 and YSYEKL is the CDR2. Relative to germline, V is 4 bases shorter and J is 7 bases shorter, with 20 bases between their ends.

Sequenced input: PBMCs. The rearranged chain carries TRBV4-1 and TRBJ1-6; 5 matching bases give a weak D call of TRBD1. This sequence originates from an older woman in good health and CMV-seronegative. The DNA sequence is as follows: TGCGCCAGCAGCCGACCCCGGTTCCAGGGCTTAAATTCACCCCTCCACTTT. It codes for CASSRPRFQGLNSPLHF.